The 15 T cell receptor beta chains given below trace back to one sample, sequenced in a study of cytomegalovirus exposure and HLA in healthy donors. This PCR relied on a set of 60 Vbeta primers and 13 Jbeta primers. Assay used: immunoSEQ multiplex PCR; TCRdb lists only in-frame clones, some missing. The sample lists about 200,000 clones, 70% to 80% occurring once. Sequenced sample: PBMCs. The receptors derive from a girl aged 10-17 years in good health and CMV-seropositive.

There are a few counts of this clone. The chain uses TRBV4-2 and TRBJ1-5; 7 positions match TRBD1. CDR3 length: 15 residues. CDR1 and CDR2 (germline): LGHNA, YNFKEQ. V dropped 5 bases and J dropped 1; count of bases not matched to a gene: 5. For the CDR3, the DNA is TGTGCCAGCAGCATGGACAGGCACAGCAATCAGCCCCAGCATTTT. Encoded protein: CASSMDRHSNQPQHF.

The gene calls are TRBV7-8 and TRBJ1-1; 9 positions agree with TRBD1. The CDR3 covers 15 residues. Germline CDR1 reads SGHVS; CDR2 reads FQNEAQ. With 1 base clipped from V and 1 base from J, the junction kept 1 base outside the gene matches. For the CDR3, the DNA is TGTGCCAGCAGCTTAGTGGGACAGGGGAACACTGAAGCTTTCTTT. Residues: CASSLVGQGNTEAFF.

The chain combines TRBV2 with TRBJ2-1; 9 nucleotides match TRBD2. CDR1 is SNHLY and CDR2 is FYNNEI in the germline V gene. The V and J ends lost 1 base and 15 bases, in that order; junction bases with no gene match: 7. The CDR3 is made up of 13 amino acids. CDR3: CASSEEGTSPRFF. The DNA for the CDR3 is TGTGCCAGCAGTGAAGAAGGGACTAGCCCGAGGTTCTTC. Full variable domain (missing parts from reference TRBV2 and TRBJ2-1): EPEVTQTPSHQVTQMGQEVILRCVPISNHLYFYWYRQILGQKVEFLVSFYNNEISEKSEIFDDQFSVERPDGSNFTLKIRSTKLEDSAMYFCASSEEGTSPRFFGPGTRLTVL.

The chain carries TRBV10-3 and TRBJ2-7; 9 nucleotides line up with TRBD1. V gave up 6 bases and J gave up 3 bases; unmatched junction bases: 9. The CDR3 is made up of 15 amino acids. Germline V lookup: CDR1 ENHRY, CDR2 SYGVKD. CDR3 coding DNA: TGTGCCATCAGAGACGAAGTGGACAGGGGCTACGAGCAGTACTTC. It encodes CAIRDEVDRGYEQYF.

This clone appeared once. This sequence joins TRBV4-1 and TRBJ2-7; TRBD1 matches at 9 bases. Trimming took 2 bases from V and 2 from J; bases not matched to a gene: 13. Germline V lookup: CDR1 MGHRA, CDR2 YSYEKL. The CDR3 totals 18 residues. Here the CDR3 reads CASSQKGQGTRATYEQYF. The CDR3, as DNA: TGCGCCAGCAGCCAAAAGGGACAGGGAACGAGGGCGACCTACGAGCAGTACTTC.

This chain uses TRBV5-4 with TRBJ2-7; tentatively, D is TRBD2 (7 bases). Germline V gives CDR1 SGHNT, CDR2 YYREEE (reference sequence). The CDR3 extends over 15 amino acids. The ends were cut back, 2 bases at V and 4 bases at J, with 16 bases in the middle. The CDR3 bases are TGTGCCAGCAGCTTTTCCGGCGGGGGCCCTTACGAGCAGTACTTC. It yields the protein CASSFSGGGPYEQYF.

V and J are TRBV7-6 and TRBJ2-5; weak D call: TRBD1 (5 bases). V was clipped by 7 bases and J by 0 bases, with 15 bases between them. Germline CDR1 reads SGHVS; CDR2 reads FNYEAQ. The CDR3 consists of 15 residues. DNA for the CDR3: TGTGCCAGCACCAAAAGGTCAGGGTACCAAGAGACCCAGTACTTC. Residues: CASTKRSGYQETQYF.

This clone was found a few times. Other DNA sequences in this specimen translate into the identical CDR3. CDR3 in amino acids: CASSLGGSTEAFF. CDR3 sequence (DNA): TGTGCCAGCAGCCTGGGGGGGTCCACTGAAGCTTTCTTT. This chain joins TRBV7-2 and TRBJ1-1, with D possibly TRBD1 on 5 matching bases. Trimming removed 5 bases at V and 4 bases at J, with 11 bases between. This CDR3 contains 13 residues. The V gene's germline CDR1 is SGHTA and CDR2 FQGNSA.

The CDR3 spells CASREVALSSYNEQFF. The CDR3 nucleotides are TGCGCCAGCAGGGAGGTAGCGCTCAGCTCCTACAATGAGCAGTTCTTC. The chain combines TRBV5-1 with TRBJ2-1; D may be TRBD2 (5 bases). Trimming removed 5 bases from V and 0 bases from J, with 15 bases in between. The CDR3 covers 16 residues. Germline V CDR1 and CDR2: SGHRS, YFSETQ.

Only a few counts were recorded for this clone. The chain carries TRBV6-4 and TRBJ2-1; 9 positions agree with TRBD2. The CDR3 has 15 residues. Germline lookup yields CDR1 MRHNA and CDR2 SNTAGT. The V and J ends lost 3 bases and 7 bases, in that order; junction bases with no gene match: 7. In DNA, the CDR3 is TGTGCCAGCAGTGAGGTTGCGGGGGGGCAGAATGAGCAGTTCTTC. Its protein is CASSEVAGGQNEQFF.

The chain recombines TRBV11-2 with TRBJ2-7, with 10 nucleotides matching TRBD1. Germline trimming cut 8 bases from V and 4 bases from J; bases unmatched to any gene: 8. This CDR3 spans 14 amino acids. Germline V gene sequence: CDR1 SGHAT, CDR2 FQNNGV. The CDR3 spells CASGGTGAVYEQYF. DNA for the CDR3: TGTGCCAGCGGGGGGACAGGGGCGGTTTACGAGCAGTACTTC.

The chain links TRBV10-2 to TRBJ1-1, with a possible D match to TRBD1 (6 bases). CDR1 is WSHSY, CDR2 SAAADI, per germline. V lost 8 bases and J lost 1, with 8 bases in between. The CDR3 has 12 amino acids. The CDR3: CASLGQNTEAFF. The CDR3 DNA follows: TGCGCCAGCCTGGGACAGAACACTGAAGCTTTCTTT.

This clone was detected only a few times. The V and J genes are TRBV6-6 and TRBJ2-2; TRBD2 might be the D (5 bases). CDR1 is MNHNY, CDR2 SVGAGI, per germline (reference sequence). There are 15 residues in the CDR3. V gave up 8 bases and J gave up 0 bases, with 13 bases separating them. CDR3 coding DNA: TGTGCCAGCTTGAGAGAGGGATCGAACACCGGGGAGCTGTTTTTT. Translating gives CASLREGSNTGELFF.

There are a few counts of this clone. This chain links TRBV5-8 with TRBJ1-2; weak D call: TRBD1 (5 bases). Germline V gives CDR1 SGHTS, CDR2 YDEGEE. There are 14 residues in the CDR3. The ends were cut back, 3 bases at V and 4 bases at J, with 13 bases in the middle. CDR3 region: CASSWDAGPYGYTF. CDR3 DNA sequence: TGTGCCAGCAGCTGGGATGCGGGACCCTATGGCTACACCTTC.

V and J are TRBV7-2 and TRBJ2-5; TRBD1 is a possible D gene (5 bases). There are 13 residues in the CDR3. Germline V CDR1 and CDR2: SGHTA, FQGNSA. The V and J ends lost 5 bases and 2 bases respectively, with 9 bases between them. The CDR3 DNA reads TGTGCCAGCAGCCCACGACAGCAAGAGACCCAGTACTTC. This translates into CASSPRQQETQYF.